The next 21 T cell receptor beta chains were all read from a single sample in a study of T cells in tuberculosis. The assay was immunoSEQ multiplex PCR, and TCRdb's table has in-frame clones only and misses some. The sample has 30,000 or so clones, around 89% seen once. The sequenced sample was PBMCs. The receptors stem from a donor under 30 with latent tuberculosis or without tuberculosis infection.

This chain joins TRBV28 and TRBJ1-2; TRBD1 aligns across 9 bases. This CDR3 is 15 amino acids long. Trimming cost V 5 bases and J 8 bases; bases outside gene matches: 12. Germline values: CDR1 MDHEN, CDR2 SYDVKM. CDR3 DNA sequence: TGTGCCAGCAGTCAACCGGGACAGGGTGTGGGCGGCTACACCTTC. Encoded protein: CASSQPGQGVGGYTF.

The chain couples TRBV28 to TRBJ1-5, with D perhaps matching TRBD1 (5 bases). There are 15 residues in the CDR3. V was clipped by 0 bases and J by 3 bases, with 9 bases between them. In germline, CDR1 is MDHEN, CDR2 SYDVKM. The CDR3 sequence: CASSLWDTSNQPQHF. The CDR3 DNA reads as TGTGCCAGCAGTTTATGGGACACCTCCAATCAGCCCCAGCATTTT.

The CDR3, as DNA: TGTGCCAGTAGTATAGATCGCGCGGGCAATCAGCCCCAGCATTTT. Its protein product is CASSIDRAGNQPQHF. The chain recombines TRBV19 with TRBJ1-5; D gene uncertain. The CDR3 runs 15 residues. V lost 0 bases to trimming and J lost 2 bases, with 8 bases between them. Germline lookup yields CDR1 LNHDA and CDR2 SQIVND (reference sequence). Together with reference TRBV19 and TRBJ1-5, the CDR3 gives the full variable domain: DGGITQSPKYLFRKEGQNVTLSCEQNLNHDAMYWYRQDPGQGLRLIYYSQIVNDFQKGDIAEGYSVSREKKESFPLTVTSAQKNPTAFYLCASSIDRAGNQPQHFGDGTRLSIL.

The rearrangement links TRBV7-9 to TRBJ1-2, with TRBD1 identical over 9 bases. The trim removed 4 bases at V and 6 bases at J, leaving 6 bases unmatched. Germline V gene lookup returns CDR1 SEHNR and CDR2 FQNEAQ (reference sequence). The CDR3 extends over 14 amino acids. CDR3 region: CASSSRDRDDGYTF. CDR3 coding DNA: TGTGCCAGCAGCTCCCGGGACAGGGACGATGGCTACACCTTC.

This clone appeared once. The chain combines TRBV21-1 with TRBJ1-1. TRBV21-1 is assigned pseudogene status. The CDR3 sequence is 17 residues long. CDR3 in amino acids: CASSGRPAGGLNTEAFF. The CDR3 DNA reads TGTGCCAGCAGCGGGCGACCCGCGGGGGGACTGAACACTGAAGCTTTCTTT.

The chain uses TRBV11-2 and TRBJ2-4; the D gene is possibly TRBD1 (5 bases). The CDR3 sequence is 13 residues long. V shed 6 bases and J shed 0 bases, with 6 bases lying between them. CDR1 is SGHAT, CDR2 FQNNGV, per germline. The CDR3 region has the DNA TGTGCCAGCAGAGGGGTAGCCAAAAACATTCAGTACTTC. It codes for CASRGVAKNIQYF.

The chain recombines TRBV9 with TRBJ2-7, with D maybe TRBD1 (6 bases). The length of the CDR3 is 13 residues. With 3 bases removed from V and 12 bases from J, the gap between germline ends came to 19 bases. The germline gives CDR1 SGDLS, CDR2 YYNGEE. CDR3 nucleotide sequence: TGTGCCAGCAGCGCCCAGGGGTTCGGTGTTCTGTACTTC. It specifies CASSAQGFGVLYF.

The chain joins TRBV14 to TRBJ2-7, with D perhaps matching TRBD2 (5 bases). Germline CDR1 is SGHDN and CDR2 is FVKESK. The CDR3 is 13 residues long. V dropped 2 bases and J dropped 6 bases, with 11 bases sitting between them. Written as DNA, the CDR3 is TGTGCCAGCAGCCAATCCGTACGGGGCGAGCAGTACTTC. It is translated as CASSQSVRGEQYF.

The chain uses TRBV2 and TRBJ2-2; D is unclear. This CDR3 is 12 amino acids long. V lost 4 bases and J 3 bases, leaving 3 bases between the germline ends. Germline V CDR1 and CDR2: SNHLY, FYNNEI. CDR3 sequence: CASSVYTGELFF. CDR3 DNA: TGTGCCAGCAGTGTCTACACCGGGGAGCTGTTTTTT.

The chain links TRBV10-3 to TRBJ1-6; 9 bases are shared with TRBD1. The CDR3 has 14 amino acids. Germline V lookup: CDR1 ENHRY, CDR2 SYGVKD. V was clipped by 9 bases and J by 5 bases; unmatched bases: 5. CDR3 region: CAITGGADNSPLHF. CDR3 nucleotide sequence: TGTGCCATTACAGGGGGCGCGGATAATTCACCCCTCCACTTT.

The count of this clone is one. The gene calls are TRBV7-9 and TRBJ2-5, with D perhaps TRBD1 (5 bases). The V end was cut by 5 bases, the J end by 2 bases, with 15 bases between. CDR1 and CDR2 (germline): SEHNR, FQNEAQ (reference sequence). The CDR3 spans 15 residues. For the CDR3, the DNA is TGTGCCAGCAGCCCACTAAGGGGTTATCAAGAGACCCAGTACTTC. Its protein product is CASSPLRGYQETQYF. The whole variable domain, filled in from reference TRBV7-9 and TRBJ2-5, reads DTGVSQNPRHKITKRGQNVTFRCDPISEHNRLYWYRQTLGQGPEFLTYFQNEAQLEKSRLLSDRFSAERPKGSFSTLEIQRTEQGDSAMYLCASSPLRGYQETQYFGPGTRLLVL.

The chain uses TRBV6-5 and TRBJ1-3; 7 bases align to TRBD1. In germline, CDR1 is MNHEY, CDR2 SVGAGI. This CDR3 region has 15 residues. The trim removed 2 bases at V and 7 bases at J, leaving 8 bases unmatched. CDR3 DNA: TGTGCCAGCAGTTACCGGACAGGCGGAGGGAACACCATATATTTT. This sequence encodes CASSYRTGGGNTIYF.

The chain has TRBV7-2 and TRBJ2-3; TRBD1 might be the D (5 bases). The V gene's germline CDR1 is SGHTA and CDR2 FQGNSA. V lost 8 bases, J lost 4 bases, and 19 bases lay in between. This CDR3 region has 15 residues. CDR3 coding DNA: TGTGCCAGCCATTACCAGGGCCACACGGCAGATACGCAGTATTTT. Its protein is CASHYQGHTADTQYF.

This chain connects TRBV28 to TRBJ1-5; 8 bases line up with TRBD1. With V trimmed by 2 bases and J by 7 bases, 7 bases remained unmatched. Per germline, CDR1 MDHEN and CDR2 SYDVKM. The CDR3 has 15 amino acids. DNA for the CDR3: TGTGCCAGCAGTTTAGACAGGGGAGGAGGGCAGCCCCAGCATTTT. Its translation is CASSLDRGGGQPQHF.

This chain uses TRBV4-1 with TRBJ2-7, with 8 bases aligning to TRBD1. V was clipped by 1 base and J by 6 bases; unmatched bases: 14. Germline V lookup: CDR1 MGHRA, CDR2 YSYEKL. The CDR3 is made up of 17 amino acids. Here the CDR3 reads CASSQGLPGQDAVEQYF. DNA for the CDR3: TGCGCCAGCAGCCAAGGACTCCCGGGACAGGATGCGGTCGAGCAGTACTTC.

The CDR3 DNA reads TGTGCCAGCAGCCCCCGGACGGGGCTAAGCGGGGGGGACACAGATACGCAGTATTTT. Its translation is CASSPRTGLSGGDTDTQYF. The rearrangement uses TRBV7-9 and TRBJ2-3; 10 positions match TRBD2. V trimming: 5 bases; J trimming: 2 bases; junction bases outside the gene matches: 16. The CDR3 totals 19 residues. Germline V gene lookup returns CDR1 SEHNR and CDR2 FQNEAQ (reference sequence).

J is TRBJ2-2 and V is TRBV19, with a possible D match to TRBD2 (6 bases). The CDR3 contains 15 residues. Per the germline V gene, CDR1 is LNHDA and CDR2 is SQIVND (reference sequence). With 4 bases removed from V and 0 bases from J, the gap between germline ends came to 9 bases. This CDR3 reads CASSSSGANTGELFF. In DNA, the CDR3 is TGTGCCAGTAGTAGTTCGGGAGCGAACACCGGGGAGCTGTTTTTT.

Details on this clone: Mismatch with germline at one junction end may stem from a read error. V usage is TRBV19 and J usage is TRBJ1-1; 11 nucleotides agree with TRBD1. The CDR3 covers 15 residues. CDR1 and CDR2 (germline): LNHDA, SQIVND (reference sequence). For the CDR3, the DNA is TGTGCCAGCAGTATAACGGGACAGGGGGACACTGAAGCTTTCTTT. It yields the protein CASSITGQGDTEAFF.

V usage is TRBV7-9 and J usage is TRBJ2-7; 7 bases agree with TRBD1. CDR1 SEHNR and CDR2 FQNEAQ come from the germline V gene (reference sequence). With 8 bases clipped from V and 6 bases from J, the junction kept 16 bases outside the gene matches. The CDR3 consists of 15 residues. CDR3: CASSSDRVINVEQYF. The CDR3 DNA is TGTGCCAGCTCCTCCGACAGGGTGATTAACGTCGAGCAGTACTTC.

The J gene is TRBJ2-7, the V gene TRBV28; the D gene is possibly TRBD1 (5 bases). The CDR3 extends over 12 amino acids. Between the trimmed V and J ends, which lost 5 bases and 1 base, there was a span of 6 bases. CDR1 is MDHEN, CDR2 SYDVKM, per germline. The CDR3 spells CASSQGSYEQYF. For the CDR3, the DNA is TGTGCCAGCAGTCAGGGTTCCTACGAGCAGTACTTC.

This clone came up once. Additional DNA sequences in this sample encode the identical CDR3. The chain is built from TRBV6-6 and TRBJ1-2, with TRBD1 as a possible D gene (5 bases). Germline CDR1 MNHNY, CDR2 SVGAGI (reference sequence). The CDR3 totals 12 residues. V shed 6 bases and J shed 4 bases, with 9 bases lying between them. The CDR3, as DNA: TGTGCCAGCAGGGACGGGGGCTATGGCTACACCTTC. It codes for CASRDGGYGYTF.